The entry below gives a single T cell receptor (beta chain) sequence along with its context. Its antigen is currently unknown. These data come from a study of graft-versus-host responses after intestinal transplantation. Clones were read by immunoSEQ multiplex PCR, and TCRdb kept only the in-frame ones, dropping some. The sample holds approximately 17,000 clones, roughly 84% seen once. The study, taken as a whole, reports: Recipient marrow harbored GvH clones, some of which surfaced first in ileum or blood.

Processing released intraepithelial and lamina propria lymphocytes from the graft tissue. V lost 3 bases, J lost 10 bases, and 7 bases lay in between. CDR1 is SNHLY and CDR2 is FYNNEI in the germline V gene. CDR3 size: 11 residues. The material sequenced was ileum tissue, taken 580 to 600 days after intestinal transplantation. V usage is TRBV2 and J usage is TRBJ2-1; D remains ambiguous. The clonotype was recovered from a human patient who received an intestinal transplant, so some T cells may come from the graft donor. DNA for the CDR3: TGTGCCAGCAGTGAGGTAGTGGAGCAGTTCTTC. Translating it yields CASSEVVEQFF.